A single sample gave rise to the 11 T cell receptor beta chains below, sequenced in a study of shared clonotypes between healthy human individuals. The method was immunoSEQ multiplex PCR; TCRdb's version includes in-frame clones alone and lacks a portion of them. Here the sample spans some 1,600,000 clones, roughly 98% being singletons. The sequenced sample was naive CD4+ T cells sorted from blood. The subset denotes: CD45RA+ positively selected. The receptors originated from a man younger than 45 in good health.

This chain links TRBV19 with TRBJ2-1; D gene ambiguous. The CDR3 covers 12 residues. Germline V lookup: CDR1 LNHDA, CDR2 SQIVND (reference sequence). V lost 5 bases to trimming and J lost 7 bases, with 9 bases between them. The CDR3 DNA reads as TGTGCCAGTAGTTTTATCCGAAATGAGCAGTTCTTC. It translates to CASSFIRNEQFF.

The CDR3 sequence: CASSLSPSGGNVLTF. The CDR3 DNA reads TGCGCCAGCAGCCTTTCCCCCTCTGGAGGCAACGTCCTGACTTTC. The V call is TRBV5-1, the J call TRBJ2-6, with D maybe TRBD2 (5 bases). The V end lost 4 bases, the J end lost 9 bases, and 17 bases lay between the germline ends. The germline V gene encodes CDR1 SGHRS and CDR2 YFSETQ. This CDR3 comprises 15 residues.

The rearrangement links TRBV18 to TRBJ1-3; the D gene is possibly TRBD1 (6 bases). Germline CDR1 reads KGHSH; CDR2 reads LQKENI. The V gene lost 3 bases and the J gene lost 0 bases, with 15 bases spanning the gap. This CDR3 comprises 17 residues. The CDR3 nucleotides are TGTGCCAGCTCACCTTCAGGGGATTTTGGCTCTGGAAACACCATATATTTT. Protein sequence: CASSPSGDFGSGNTIYF.

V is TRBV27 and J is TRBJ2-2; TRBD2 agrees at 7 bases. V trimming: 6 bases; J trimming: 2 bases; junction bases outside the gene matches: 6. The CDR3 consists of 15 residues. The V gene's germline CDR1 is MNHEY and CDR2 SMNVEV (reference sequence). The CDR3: CASRGGSDNTGELFF. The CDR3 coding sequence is TGTGCCAGCAGAGGCGGGAGTGATAACACCGGGGAGCTGTTTTTT.

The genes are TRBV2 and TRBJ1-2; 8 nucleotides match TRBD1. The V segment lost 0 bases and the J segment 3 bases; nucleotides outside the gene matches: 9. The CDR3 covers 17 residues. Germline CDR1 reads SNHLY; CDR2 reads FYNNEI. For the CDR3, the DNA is TGTGCCAGCAGTGAAGCGCTTCGGGACAGGATGTACTATGGCTACACCTTC. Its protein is CASSEALRDRMYYGYTF.

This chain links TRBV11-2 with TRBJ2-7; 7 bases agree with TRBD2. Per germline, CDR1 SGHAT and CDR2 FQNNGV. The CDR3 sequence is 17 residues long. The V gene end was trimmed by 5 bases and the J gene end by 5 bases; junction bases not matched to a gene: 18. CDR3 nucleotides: TGTGCCAGCAGCATGACATTCAGGACTAGTAGCCAGAACGAGCAGTACTTC. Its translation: CASSMTFRTSSQNEQYF.

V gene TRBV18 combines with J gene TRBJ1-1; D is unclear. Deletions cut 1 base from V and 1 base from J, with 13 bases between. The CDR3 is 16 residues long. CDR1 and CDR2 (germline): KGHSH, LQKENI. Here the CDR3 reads CASSPLDLGGNTEAFF. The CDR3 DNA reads TGTGCCAGCTCACCACTGGACTTAGGCGGGAACACTGAAGCTTTCTTT.

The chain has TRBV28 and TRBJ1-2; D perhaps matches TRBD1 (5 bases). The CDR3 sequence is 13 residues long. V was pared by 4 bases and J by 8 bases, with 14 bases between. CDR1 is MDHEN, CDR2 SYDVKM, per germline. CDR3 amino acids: CASSYQGLRGYTF. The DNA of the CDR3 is TGTGCCAGCAGTTACCAGGGTCTACGGGGCTACACCTTC.

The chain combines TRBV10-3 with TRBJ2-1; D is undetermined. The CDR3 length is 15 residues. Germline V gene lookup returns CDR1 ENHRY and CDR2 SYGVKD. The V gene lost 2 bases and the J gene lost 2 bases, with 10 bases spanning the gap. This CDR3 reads CAISEGRGAYNEQFF. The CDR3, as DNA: TGTGCCATCAGTGAGGGCCGAGGCGCCTACAATGAGCAGTTCTTC.

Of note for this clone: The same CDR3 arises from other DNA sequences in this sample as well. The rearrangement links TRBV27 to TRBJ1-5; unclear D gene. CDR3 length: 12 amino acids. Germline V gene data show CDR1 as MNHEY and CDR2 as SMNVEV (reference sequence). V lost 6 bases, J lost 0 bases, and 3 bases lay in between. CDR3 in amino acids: CASRHSNQPQHF. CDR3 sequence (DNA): TGTGCCAGCAGACATAGCAATCAGCCCCAGCATTTT.

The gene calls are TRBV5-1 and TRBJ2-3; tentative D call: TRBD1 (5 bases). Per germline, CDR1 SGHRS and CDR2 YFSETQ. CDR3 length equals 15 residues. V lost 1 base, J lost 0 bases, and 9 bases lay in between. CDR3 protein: CASSLRGISTDTQYF. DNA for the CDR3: TGCGCCAGCAGCTTGAGGGGAATTAGCACAGATACGCAGTATTTT. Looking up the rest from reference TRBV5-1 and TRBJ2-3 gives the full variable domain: KAGVTQTPRYLIKTRGQQVTLSCSPISGHRSVSWYQQTPGQGLQFLFEYFSETQRNKGNFPGRFSGRQFSNSRSEMNVSTLELGDSALYLCASSLRGISTDTQYFGPGTRLTVL.